The present TCR beta chain was sequenced within a study of PD-L1 blockade in urothelial cancer. About the research overall: Male sex and bladder-origin urothelial cancer characterized about 85% of the roughly 30 patients. Study-wide results and caveats: Per patient, a lone FFPE tumor sample was used, not taken just before treatment.

Method: immunoSEQ multiplex PCR; TCRdb's copy keeps in-frame clones and lacks some. The sample shows over 150 clones, 30% to 35% of them seen only once. Locally advanced or metastatic urothelial carcinoma was diagnosed in the patients. Concerning this clone: Its specificity is not known.

Between the trimmed V and J ends, which lost 0 bases and 0 bases, there was a span of 9 bases. The V gene's germline CDR1 is KGHSH and CDR2 LQKENI. The CDR3 is 16 amino acids. Sequenced material: tumor tissue, taken before atezolizumab (anti-PD-L1) treatment. The chain has TRBV18 and TRBJ1-3; no clear D. The sequence was obtained from an older man with urothelial cancer. CDR3 sequence: CASSPPSRNSGNTIYF. The CDR3 DNA is TGTGCCAGCTCACCACCTTCACGGAACTCTGGAAACACCATATATTTT.